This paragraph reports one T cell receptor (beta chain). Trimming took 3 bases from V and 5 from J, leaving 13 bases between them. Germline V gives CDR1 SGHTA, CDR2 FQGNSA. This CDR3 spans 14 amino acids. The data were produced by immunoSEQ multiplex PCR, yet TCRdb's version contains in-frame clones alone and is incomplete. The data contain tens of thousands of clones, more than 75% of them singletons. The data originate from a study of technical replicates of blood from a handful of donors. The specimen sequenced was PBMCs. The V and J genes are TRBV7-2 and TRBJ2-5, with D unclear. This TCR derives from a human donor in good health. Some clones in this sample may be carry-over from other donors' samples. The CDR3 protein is CASSFGGSTETQYF. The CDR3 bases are TGTGCCAGCAGCTTCGGCGGCTCCACGGAGACCCAGTACTTC.